The next 21 T cell receptor beta chains were all read from a single sample in a study of T cells in Graves' hyperthyroidism and ophthalmopathy. RNA transcripts provided the source from which TCR beta CDR3 regions were amplified. The HTBI primer set was used in a first-round RT-PCR of the TCR CDR3. TCRdb passed the multiplex PCR reads through MiXCR, listing each CDR3 protein once. This table has under 550,000 distinct CDR3 sequences, about an eighth appearing once. Input material: blood. The receptors were sampled from a woman younger than 35 with Graves' hyperthyroidism.

The table lists this clonotype with many counts. The gene calls are TRBV19 and TRBJ2-5; D is undetermined. The CDR3 covers 15 residues. V shed 0 bases and J shed 5 bases, with 13 bases lying between them. Looked up from germline, CDR1 is LNHDA and CDR2 is SQIVND (reference sequence). CDR3 region: CASSIEPSRSETQYF. The CDR3 region has the DNA TGTGCCAGTAGTATAGAGCCTAGTCGGTCGGAGACCCAGTACTTC.

At least ten counts were recorded for this clonotype. The genes are TRBV7-9 and TRBJ2-7, with 8 bases fitting TRBD2. After removal of 5 bases from V and 3 bases from J, the junction contained 6 bases not matched to a gene. The germline CDR1 and CDR2 sequences are SEHNR and FQNEAQ (reference sequence). The CDR3 totals 14 residues. The CDR3 coding sequence is TGTGCCAGCAGCCAGCGGGAGCTGAACTACGAGCAGTACTTC. Translation: CASSQRELNYEQYF.

This clonotype appeared many times. V gene TRBV7-8 combines with J gene TRBJ1-2; 7 bases line up with TRBD1. This CDR3 is 14 amino acids long. V was pared by 5 bases and J by 4 bases, with 7 bases of the junction left unmatched. Germline V gives CDR1 SGHVS, CDR2 FQNEAQ. The CDR3 sequence: CASSPRDSSYGYTF. CDR3 DNA: TGTGCCAGCAGCCCCCGGGACAGCTCCTATGGCTACACCTTC.

This clonotype showed up just a few times. With a much larger clone just one base away, this may be a read error. J is TRBJ1-5 and V is TRBV7-8, with a possible D match to TRBD1 (6 bases). The germline gives CDR1 SGHVS, CDR2 FQNEAQ. The CDR3 extends over 17 amino acids. V lost 5 bases and J lost 2, with 19 bases in between. The CDR3: CASSGPGAEYGNQPQHF. CDR3 nucleotide sequence: TGTGCCAGCAGCGGACCAGGGGCCGAGTATGGCAATCAGCCCCAGCATTTT.

This clonotype came up many times. This rearrangement joins TRBV6-1 to TRBJ2-7, with 11 bases lining up with TRBD1. Unmatched junction bases numbered 13, after V lost 5 bases and J lost 7 bases. The CDR3 totals 16 residues. The germline V gene encodes CDR1 MNHNS and CDR2 SASEGT. As DNA, the CDR3 is TGTGCCAGCAGTTACCCAAACGGACAGGGGGCCTCTGAGCAGTACTTC. Amino acid sequence: CASSYPNGQGASEQYF.

This clonotype was observed many times. The chain uses TRBV11-2 and TRBJ1-5; weak D call: TRBD1 (5 bases). CDR1 and CDR2 (germline): SGHAT, FQNNGV. V lost 1 base to trimming and J lost 4 bases, with 5 bases between them. The CDR3 contains 13 residues. CDR3 sequence: CASSLGQNQPQHF. DNA of the CDR3: TGTGCCAGCAGCTTAGGACAGAATCAGCCCCAGCATTTT.

This clonotype came up many times. The DNA of the CDR3 is TGTGCCAGCAGCACCCCGGCCCGGATGGGGAATGAGCAGTTCTTC. Its translation is CASSTPARMGNEQFF. The chain employs TRBV11-2 and TRBJ2-1; D ambiguous. Germline CDR1 is SGHAT and CDR2 is FQNNGV. V dropped 5 bases and J dropped 7 bases, with 18 bases sitting between them. The CDR3 totals 15 residues.

This clonotype has ten or more counts. CDR3 sequence (DNA): TGCGCCAGCAGCTTGCACCCGGGACAGGGCCTCGAGCAGTACTTC. The encoded protein is CASSLHPGQGLEQYF. The chain is built from TRBV5-1 and TRBJ2-7, with TRBD1 identical over 9 bases. The germline V gene encodes CDR1 SGHRS and CDR2 YFSETQ. V lost 1 base and J lost 6; bases outside the gene matches: 8. The CDR3 contains 15 residues. Supplemented by reference TRBV5-1 and TRBJ2-7, the full variable domain reads KAGVTQTPRYLIKTRGQQVTLSCSPISGHRSVSWYQQTPGQGLQFLFEYFSETQRNKGNFPGRFSGRQFSNSRSEMNVSTLELGDSALYLCASSLHPGQGLEQYFGPGTRLTVT.

This clonotype has more than one count but fewer than ten. The CDR3 DNA sequence: TGTGCCAGCAGCGAGTCAAGGGCCTCACTCCTCTACGAGCAGTACTTC. Translation: CASSESRASLLYEQYF. The chain carries TRBV9 and TRBJ2-7; no clear D gene. The CDR3 contains 16 residues. Trimming stripped 3 bases from V and 3 bases from J, with 19 bases between. Germline lookup yields CDR1 SGDLS and CDR2 YYNGEE.

This clonotype was found many times. J is TRBJ2-3 and V is TRBV6-2 or TRBV6-3; D is possibly TRBD2 (6 bases). V dropped 6 bases and J dropped 7 bases, with 11 bases sitting between them. From germline, CDR1 is MNHEY and CDR2 SVGEGT. The CDR3 sequence is 12 residues long. The CDR3 nucleotides read TGTGCCAGCAGGACGGGACTCCATACGCAGTATTTT. Encoded protein: CASRTGLHTQYF.

This clonotype was observed a handful of times. The rearrangement links TRBV5-1 to TRBJ2-5; 9 bases map to TRBD1. V dropped 4 bases and J dropped 2; count of bases not matched to a gene: 6. Germline values: CDR1 SGHRS, CDR2 YFSETQ. The CDR3 runs to 15 residues. In nucleotides, the CDR3 is TGCGCCAGCAGCCCAGGGACAGGGATACAAGAGACCCAGTACTTC. Protein sequence: CASSPGTGIQETQYF.

This chain links TRBV5-6 with TRBJ2-2, with unresolved D. V lost 3 bases and J 5 bases, leaving 11 bases between the germline ends. The CDR3 has 14 residues. The V gene's germline CDR1 is SGHDT and CDR2 YYEEEE. CDR3 protein: CASSYMGYTGELFF. In DNA, the CDR3 is TGTGCCAGCAGCTACATGGGGTATACCGGGGAGCTGTTTTTT. The full variable domain, completed using reference TRBV5-6 and TRBJ2-2, is DAGVTQSPTHLIKTRGQQVTLRCSPKSGHDTVSWYQQALGQGPQFIFQYYEEEERQRGNFPDRFSGHQFPNYSSELNVNALLLGDSALYLCASSYMGYTGELFFGEGSRLTVL.

This clonotype was counted only a few times. This may arise from a read error, as a much more abundant clone is one base away. The chain combines TRBV12-3 or TRBV12-4 with TRBJ2-7; 9 nucleotides align to TRBD2. The CDR3 has 16 amino acids. V was clipped by 6 bases and J by 6 bases; unmatched bases: 15. CDR3 DNA: TGTGCCAGCAGGATTGGGAAGGAGCGGGAGGTCGCCGAGCAGTACTTC. This sequence encodes CASRIGKEREVAEQYF.

CDR3 amino acids: CASSLTFGTEVNYGYTF. In DNA form, the CDR3 reads TGTGCCAGCAGTTTAACTTTCGGGACAGAGGTGAACTATGGCTACACCTTC. The chain uses TRBV28 and TRBJ1-2, with 7 bases aligning to TRBD1. Trimming took 2 bases from V and 2 from J; bases not matched to a gene: 11. Germline CDR1 and CDR2: MDHEN and SYDVKM. CDR3 length equals 17 residues.

This clonotype was seen many times. V gene TRBV7-9 combines with J gene TRBJ2-1, with 12 bases aligning to TRBD2. Germline loops: CDR1 SEHNR, CDR2 FQNEAQ (reference sequence). Trimming removed 1 base from V and 9 bases from J; junction bases left unmatched: 1. The CDR3 has 14 residues. The chain's CDR3 is CASSLELAGGEQFF. CDR3 bases: TGTGCCAGCAGCTTAGAACTAGCGGGAGGTGAGCAGTTCTTC.

The J gene is TRBJ2-1, the V gene TRBV6-1; 7 bases agree with TRBD1. The germline CDR1 and CDR2 sequences are MNHNS and SASEGT. Trimming cost V 6 bases and J 7 bases; bases outside gene matches: 18. This CDR3 has 17 residues. CDR3 protein: CASSLNPTGWASNEQFF. CDR3 nucleotides: TGTGCCAGCAGCCTCAACCCGACAGGGTGGGCGAGTAATGAGCAGTTCTTC.

Turning to this clonotype: A much larger clone is a single base away; this may be a read error. This sequence joins TRBV2 and TRBJ1-6; D perhaps matches TRBD1 (6 bases). The CDR3 is 15 amino acids. V shed 2 bases and J shed 9 bases, with 14 bases lying between them. Germline lookup yields CDR1 SNHLY and CDR2 FYNNEI. The CDR3 region has the DNA TGTGCCAGCAGTGAATTTGAAGGGGGGAGTTCACCCCTCCACTTT. This translates into CASSEFEGGSSPLHF.

V gene TRBV5-4 combines with J gene TRBJ2-3; D is possibly TRBD1 or TRBD2 (5 bases each). The germline gives CDR1 SGHNT, CDR2 YYREEE (reference sequence). Trimming took 1 base from V and 4 from J, leaving 16 bases between them. The CDR3 length is 16 residues. CDR3 amino acids: CASSLSGRRTADTQYF. CDR3 DNA: TGTGCCAGCAGCTTGTCGGGGCGGAGAACGGCAGATACGCAGTATTTT.

In its sample, this clonotype was seen many times. This rearrangement joins TRBV6-1 to TRBJ2-1; the D gene is possibly TRBD1 (5 bases). Trimming took 10 bases from V and 3 from J, leaving 19 bases between them. CDR3 length: 15 amino acids. The germline gives CDR1 MNHNS, CDR2 SASEGT. The DNA for the CDR3 is TGTGCCACCCAAACCGACCAGGGATTCTACAATGAGCAGTTCTTC. This translates into CATQTDQGFYNEQFF.

This clonotype was recorded at least ten times. The gene calls are TRBV6-5 and TRBJ1-3; D is ambiguous. The CDR3 is 15 residues long. Trimming removed 0 bases at V and 2 bases at J, with 8 bases between. Germline loops: CDR1 MNHEY, CDR2 SVGAGI. CDR3 DNA: TGTGCCAGCAGTTACTCCCTTGGACCTGGAAACACCATATATTTT. It specifies CASSYSLGPGNTIYF.

CDR3 sequence (DNA): TGTGCCAGCAGTGAAGGGGGACAGGGTTCCCCGAGTACTGAAGCTTTCTTT. Its protein is CASSEGGQGSPSTEAFF. This rearrangement joins TRBV7-6 to TRBJ1-1; TRBD1 agrees at 9 bases. Trimming took 6 bases from V and 5 from J; bases not matched to a gene: 16. This CDR3 spans 17 amino acids. CDR1 is SGHVS and CDR2 is FNYEAQ in the germline V gene.